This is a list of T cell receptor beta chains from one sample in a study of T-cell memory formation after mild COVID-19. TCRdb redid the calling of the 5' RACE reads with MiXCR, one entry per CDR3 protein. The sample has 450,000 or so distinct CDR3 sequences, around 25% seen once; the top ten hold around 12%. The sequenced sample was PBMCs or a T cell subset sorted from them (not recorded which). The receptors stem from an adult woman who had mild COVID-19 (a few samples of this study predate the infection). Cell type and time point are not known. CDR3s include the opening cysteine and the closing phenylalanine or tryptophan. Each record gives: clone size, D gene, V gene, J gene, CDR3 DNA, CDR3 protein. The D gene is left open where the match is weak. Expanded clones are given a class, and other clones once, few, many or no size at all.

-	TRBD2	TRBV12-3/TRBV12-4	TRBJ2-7	TGTGCCAGCAGTCCGCTTGGTAGCGGGGGATCCTACGAGCAGTACTTC	CASSPLGSGGSYEQYF
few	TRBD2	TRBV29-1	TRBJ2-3	TGCAGCGTCGCCGTTGTTCCGGGACTAAAAACTAGCACAGATACGCAGTATTTT	CSVAVVPGLKTSTDTQYF
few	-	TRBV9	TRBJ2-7	TGTGCCAGCAGCGTAGAGGGTAGCGGAACACAGTACTTC	CASSVEGSGTQYF
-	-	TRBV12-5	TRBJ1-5	TGTGCTAGTGATGGACAGTATAGCAATCAGCCCCAGCATTTT	CASDGQYSNQPQHF
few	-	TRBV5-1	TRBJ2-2	TGCGCCAGCAGCTTAGGGTCCTCCGGGGCCGGGGAGCTGTTTTTT	CASSLGSSGAGELFF
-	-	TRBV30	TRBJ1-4	TGTGCCTGGAGTGACCCCGGAGGAGGAAAAGAAAAACTGTTTTTT	CAWSDPGGGKEKLFF
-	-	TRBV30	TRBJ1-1	TGTGCCTGGAGTGTACTCAGATCCGTTGAAGCTTTCTTT	CAWSVLRSVEAFF
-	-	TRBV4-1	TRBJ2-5	TGCGCCAGCAGCCAATGGCCCCCGGGGCTGGGAGAGACCCAGTACTTC	CASSQWPPGLGETQYF
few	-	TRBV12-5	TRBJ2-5	TGTGCTAGTGGTCAAGCATTGGGGGTTGAAGAGACCCAGTACTTC	CASGQALGVEETQYF
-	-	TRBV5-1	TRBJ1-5	TGCGCCAGCAGCCCGGCCGGCGGGGGCAATCAGCCCCAGCATTTT	CASSPAGGGNQPQHF
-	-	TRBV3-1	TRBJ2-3	TGTGCCAGCAGCCAAGCAGCGGCCACAGATACGCAGTATTTT	CASSQAAATDTQYF
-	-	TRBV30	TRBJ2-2	TGTGCCTGGAGTGTACTGGGCGGGGAGCTGTTTTTT	CAWSVLGGELFF
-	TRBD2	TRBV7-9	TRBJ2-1	TGTGCCAGCAGCCTTCGGACTAGCGGGAGTATAAATGAGCAGTTCTTC	CASSLRTSGSINEQFF
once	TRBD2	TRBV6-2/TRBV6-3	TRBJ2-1	TGTGCCAGCAACCGAGCGGGAGCACGGCACAATGAGCAGTTCTTC	CASNRAGARHNEQFF
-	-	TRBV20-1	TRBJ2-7	TGCAGTGCTAGAGATCTGGGATCCCACGAGCAGTACTTC	CSARDLGSHEQYF
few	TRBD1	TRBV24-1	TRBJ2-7	TGTGCCACCAGTGACCCCCGGACAGGACTCTCCTACGAGCAGTACTTC	CATSDPRTGLSYEQYF
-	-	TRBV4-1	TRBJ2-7	TGCGCCAGCAGCCAAGAGGCCAGTTCCTACGAGCAGTACTTC	CASSQEASSYEQYF
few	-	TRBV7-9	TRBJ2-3	TGTGCCAGCAGCTTAATCGGGGAAGGCACAGATACGCAGTATTTT	CASSLIGEGTDTQYF
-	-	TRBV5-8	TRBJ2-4	TGTGCCAGCAGCTTGCTTAGCGGCAGAAACATTCAGTACTTC	CASSLLSGRNIQYF
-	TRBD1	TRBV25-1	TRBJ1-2	TGTGCCAGCAGTGGACCGGGACAGGGGCATGGCTACACCTTC	CASSGPGQGHGYTF
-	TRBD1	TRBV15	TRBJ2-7	TGTGCCACCAGCAGAGATGGGACAGTGATTTACGAGCAGTACTTC	CATSRDGTVIYEQYF
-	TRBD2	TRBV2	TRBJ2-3	TGTGCCAGCAGTGAAGTCCCGCTGGCTAGCGGAGATACGCAGTATTTT	CASSEVPLASGDTQYF
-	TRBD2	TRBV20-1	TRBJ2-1	TGCAGTGCTAGGGGCGGGGGACTAGCGGAAACCCTCAGCTCCTACAATGAGCAGTTCTTC	CSARGGGLAETLSSYNEQFF
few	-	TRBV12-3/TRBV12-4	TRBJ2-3	TGTGCCAGCACCCTCGCGGGCCGCGGCACAGATACGCAGTATTTT	CASTLAGRGTDTQYF